This T cell receptor beta chain was recorded in a study of cytomegalovirus exposure and HLA in healthy donors. The data were produced by immunoSEQ multiplex PCR, yet TCRdb's version contains in-frame clones alone and is incomplete. The sample holds about 73,000 clones, 95% seen once. Whole-study findings and limits: First-cohort TCR clusters were later found to tend to co-occur in the 90 to 150 validation repertoires.

A word on this clone: Antigen unknown.

Germline values: CDR1 LNHDA, CDR2 SQIVND (reference sequence). The CDR3 has 18 amino acids. V lost 3 bases, J lost 0 bases, and 12 bases stayed unmatched. The origin of this receptor is a man aged 18 to 29 in good health and CMV-seronegative. The rearrangement links TRBV19 to TRBJ1-1; 8 nucleotides align to TRBD1. Sequenced sample: PBMCs. The DNA of the CDR3 is TGTGCCAGTAGTATCCCGGGACAGGTGGACCCAATGAACACTGAAGCTTTCTTT. Its protein is CASSIPGQVDPMNTEAFF.